Shown below are 30 T cell receptor beta chains from a single sample sequenced in a study of T cell repertoires in cytomegalovirus infection (dated by TCRdb to the late 2010s). TCRdb shows the sequencer as Illumina HiSeq 1500. TCRdb reprocessing: public reads trimmed at Q25 with fastp, clones called with MiXCR, in-frame beta chains kept. A single entry per CDR3 protein holds the most common genes and DNA from its merged rows. In all, the sample holds some 150,000 distinct CDR3 sequences, and 20% to 25% of those were seen once. Over 9.5% of the sample belongs to the ten largest clones. The sample consisted of PBMCs. These receptors were collected from a human donor in good health (CMV status not recorded). Some clones in this sample may be carry-over from other donors' samples.

This clonotype was seen more than once but under ten times. The V call is TRBV7-3, the J call TRBJ2-1, with 12 positions matching TRBD2. CDR3 length: 18 amino acids. CDR1 SGHTA and CDR2 FQGTGA come from the germline V gene. The J segment lost 6 bases and the V segment lost 1 base, leaving 10 bases of the junction unmatched. Here the CDR3 reads CASSLISASGGAGNEQFF. CDR3 in DNA: TGTGCCAGCAGCTTAATTTCGGCTAGCGGGGGGGCCGGCAATGAGCAGTTCTTC.

The rearrangement uses TRBV12-3 or TRBV12-4 and TRBJ2-3; tentatively, D is TRBD2 (5 bases). V gave up 4 bases and J gave up 3 bases, with 11 bases separating them. The CDR3 covers 14 residues. This CDR3 reads CASSYSTTTDTQYF. The CDR3 nucleotides are TGTGCCAGCAGTTACTCGACTACAACAGATACGCAGTATTTT.

This clonotype was counted many times. The chain uses TRBV7-2 and TRBJ1-2; the D gene is possibly TRBD1 (6 bases). CDR1 and CDR2 (germline): SGHTA, FQGNSA. V was trimmed by 6 bases and J by 4 bases, leaving 12 bases between them. The CDR3 spans 13 residues. CDR3 coding DNA: TGTGCCAGCAGTAAGGACAGCCTCTATGGCTACACCTTC. Protein: CASSKDSLYGYTF.

This clonotype was picked up many times. The J gene is TRBJ1-2, the V gene TRBV7-9, with 7 bases matching TRBD1. V was pared by 5 bases and J by 6 bases, with 9 bases of the junction left unmatched. Germline V lookup: CDR1 SEHNR, CDR2 FQNEAQ (reference sequence). The CDR3 extends over 14 amino acids. This CDR3 is CASSQDRTAHGYTF. CDR3 DNA sequence: TGTGCCAGCAGCCAGGACAGGACCGCTCATGGCTACACCTTC.

J is TRBJ1-2 and V is TRBV15; TRBD1 agrees at 7 bases. This CDR3 has 15 residues. The germline CDR1 and CDR2 sequences are LNHNV and YYDKDF (reference sequence). J gave up 7 bases and V 0 bases, and 8 bases lay outside the gene matches. This CDR3 reads CATSRDDRVTGGYTF. For the CDR3, the DNA is TGTGCCACCAGCAGAGATGACAGGGTGACGGGTGGCTACACCTTC.

For this clonotype: A clone one base away is much larger, so this may be a read error. The chain couples TRBV7-8 to TRBJ1-2; weak D call: TRBD1 (5 bases). Germline CDR1 reads SGHVS; CDR2 reads FQNEAQ. The germline V and J ends were trimmed by 1 base and 6 bases, with 9 bases remaining between them. This CDR3 spans 13 amino acids. The CDR3 coding sequence is TGTGCCAGCAGCTTAGATGGGGACGATGGCTACACCTTC. It encodes CASSLDGDDGYTF.

This clonotype was seen a few times. The chain carries TRBV7-2 and TRBJ2-6; D is perhaps TRBD1 (5 bases). V was pared by 5 bases and J by 4 bases, with 12 bases between. Germline V gene lookup returns CDR1 SGHTA and CDR2 FQGNSA. The CDR3 totals 15 residues. CDR3 sequence: CASSAGLSGANVLTF. Here the CDR3 DNA reads TGTGCCAGCAGCGCAGGGTTATCGGGGGCCAACGTCCTGACTTTC.

On this clonotype: This may come from a read error, since a much larger clone is one base off. This CDR3 is CASSPDVGNQYF. In DNA form, the CDR3 reads TGTGCCAGCAGCCCCGACGTCGGGAACCAGTACTTC. V usage is TRBV7-2 and J usage is TRBJ2-7, with a tentative D call TRBD2 (5 bases). This CDR3 comprises 12 residues. Between the trimmed V and J ends, which lost 5 bases and 10 bases, there was a span of 15 bases. In germline, CDR1 is SGHTA, CDR2 FQGNSA.

The chain joins TRBV6-5 to TRBJ1-2; no reliable D call. CDR3 length equals 14 residues. CDR1 MNHEY and CDR2 SVGAGI come from the germline V gene. With 3 bases removed from V and 4 bases from J, the gap between germline ends came to 12 bases. CDR3 sequence (DNA): TGTGCCAGCAGTTATAGGTCAGCCCTCTATGGCTACACCTTC. This gives the protein CASSYRSALYGYTF.

In its sample, this clonotype was seen once. J is TRBJ2-2 and V is TRBV19, with D perhaps TRBD2 (6 bases). CDR3 length: 15 residues. Trimming pared 7 bases from V and 2 bases from J, leaving 14 bases between. The germline V gene has CDR1 LNHDA and CDR2 SQIVND (reference sequence). The CDR3 spells CASKGGGTNTGELFF. CDR3 sequence (DNA): TGTGCCAGTAAAGGTGGCGGGACTAACACCGGGGAGCTGTTTTTT.

This chain links TRBV29-1 with TRBJ2-1; 11 bases match TRBD1. Unmatched junction bases numbered 3, after V lost 7 bases and J lost 4 bases. CDR3 length: 13 residues. From germline, CDR1 is SQVTM and CDR2 ANQGSEA. As DNA, the CDR3 is TGCAGCGCCGGGACAGGGGGGTACAATGAGCAGTTCTTC. Translated, it gives CSAGTGGYNEQFF.

J is TRBJ2-2 and V is TRBV11-3, with D hard to call. Germline CDR1 is SGHNT and CDR2 is YENEEA. This CDR3 region has 14 residues. V lost 7 bases and J 1 base, leaving 10 bases between the germline ends. CDR3 sequence reads: CASKLSMNTGELFF. CDR3 coding DNA: TGTGCCAGCAAATTGTCAATGAACACCGGGGAGCTGTTTTTT.

This clonotype has more than one count but fewer than ten. The rearrangement uses TRBV12-3 or TRBV12-4 and TRBJ2-1; 7 bases match TRBD2. With V trimmed by 5 bases and J by 8 bases, 12 bases remained unmatched. This CDR3 comprises 15 residues. CDR3 bases: TGTGCCAGCAGTCCTAGCGGAGTCCGGGGGGATGAGCAGTTCTTC. Its translation is CASSPSGVRGDEQFF.

The rearrangement uses TRBV7-9 and TRBJ1-1, with 7 bases aligning to TRBD1. Germline values: CDR1 SEHNR, CDR2 FQNEAQ (reference sequence). The CDR3 runs to 15 residues. With V trimmed by 4 bases and J by 1 base, 6 bases remained unmatched. CDR3 nucleotides: TGTGCCAGCAGCTCGGGACAGAGCAGGAACACTGAAGCTTTCTTT. Encoded protein: CASSSGQSRNTEAFF.

This clonotype was seen many times. The rearrangement links TRBV7-2 to TRBJ2-1; D is undetermined. This CDR3 comprises 14 residues. Trimming removed 7 bases at V and 6 bases at J, with 16 bases between. The germline V gene has CDR1 SGHTA and CDR2 FQGNSA. The CDR3 is CASILLLESNEQFF. The CDR3 bases are TGTGCCAGCATCCTACTCTTAGAATCCAATGAGCAGTTCTTC.

This clonotype was observed many times. The rearrangement uses TRBV7-8 and TRBJ2-7; perhaps TRBD1 as D (6 bases). The CDR3 consists of 13 residues. Trimming pared 3 bases from V and 5 bases from J, leaving 11 bases between. CDR1 is SGHVS, CDR2 FQNEAQ, per germline. CDR3 nucleotide sequence: TGTGCCAGCAGCTTGGGGGCAGGTGACGAGCAGTACTTC. It specifies CASSLGAGDEQYF.

In its sample, this clonotype was seen a few times. The chain links TRBV12-3 or TRBV12-4 to TRBJ1-2; D possibly corresponds to TRBD1 (5 bases). Deletions cut 7 bases from V and 2 bases from J, with 17 bases between. This CDR3 spans 15 amino acids. The CDR3 sequence: CASTSSGRANYGYTF. CDR3 sequence (DNA): TGTGCCAGCACCTCCTCGGGCAGGGCAAACTATGGCTACACCTTC.

Note on this clonotype: Being one base from a much bigger clone, this may be a read error. The gene calls are TRBV7-3 and TRBJ2-7; D not certain. The CDR3 extends over 12 amino acids. V was pared by 5 bases and J by 9 bases, with 14 bases between. Germline CDR1 and CDR2: SGHTA and FQGTGA. CDR3 sequence (DNA): TGTGCCAGCAGCCTATCCGGCATTGTGCAGTACTTC. This sequence encodes CASSLSGIVQYF.

This sequence joins TRBV7-9 and TRBJ2-1; a possible D gene is TRBD1 (5 bases). V was shortened by 2 bases and J by 5 bases, with 10 bases between the two germline ends. The germline CDR1 and CDR2 sequences are SEHNR and FQNEAQ (reference sequence). The CDR3 length is 14 residues. CDR3 DNA sequence: TGTGCCAGCAGCTTAAGTAGCAGGGACAATGAGCAGTTCTTC. It yields the protein CASSLSSRDNEQFF.

This clonotype was counted between two and nine times. The chain recombines TRBV27 with TRBJ2-5; 11 bases are shared with TRBD2. The germline gives CDR1 MNHEY, CDR2 SMNVEV (reference sequence). The CDR3 is 13 amino acids. V was pared by 6 bases and J by 3 bases, with 0 bases of the junction left unmatched. The CDR3 is CASRTSGKETQYF. CDR3 in DNA: TGTGCCAGCAGGACTAGCGGGAAAGAGACCCAGTACTTC.

V and J are TRBV29-1 and TRBJ1-2, with D hard to call. The V end lost 0 bases, the J end lost 5 bases, and 7 bases lay between the germline ends. This CDR3 comprises 12 residues. The germline gives CDR1 SQVTM, CDR2 ANQGSEA. The CDR3 DNA is TGCAGCGTTGAAGATGGGTCTTATGGCTACACCTTC. The encoded protein is CSVEDGSYGYTF.

This clonotype was found many times. V usage is TRBV7-2 and J usage is TRBJ2-6; D gene uncertain. Trimming stripped 4 bases from V and 4 bases from J, with 8 bases between. CDR3 length: 14 amino acids. Germline CDR1 and CDR2: SGHTA and FQGNSA. The CDR3 DNA is TGTGCCAGCAGCTCCATTGTAGGGGCCAACGTCCTGACTTTC. Its protein product is CASSSIVGANVLTF.

There are many counts of this clonotype. In DNA form, the CDR3 reads TGTGCCAGCAGCTTAGAGGGGGTAATCTACGAGCAGTACTTC. It is translated as CASSLEGVIYEQYF. The chain combines TRBV7-8 with TRBJ2-7; maybe TRBD1 (6 bases). Trimming stripped 1 base from V and 3 bases from J, with 10 bases between. This CDR3 is built from 14 residues. Germline V gene sequence: CDR1 SGHVS, CDR2 FQNEAQ.

This rearrangement joins TRBV28 to TRBJ2-7; D unresolved. V lost 7 bases and J lost 0, with 10 bases in between. Germline CDR1 MDHEN, CDR2 SYDVKM. This CDR3 has 13 residues. CDR3: CASTEASSYEQYF. CDR3 bases: TGTGCCAGCACCGAGGCGAGCTCCTACGAGCAGTACTTC.

This clonotype was found a few times. This chain links TRBV23-1 with TRBJ2-7; 10 positions agree with TRBD2. TRBV23-1 is noted as an ORF with a role that remains uncertain. Unmatched junction bases numbered 16, after V lost 3 bases and J lost 8 bases. The CDR3 extends over 17 amino acids. CDR3 DNA sequence: TGCGCCAGCAGTCAGGTCCTAGCGGGAGCCAACTTAAATAAGCAGTACTTC. Amino acid sequence: CASSQVLAGANLNKQYF.

This clonotype was detected ten times or more. This rearrangement joins TRBV7-2 to TRBJ1-2; TRBD1 agrees at 7 bases. V shed 6 bases, J shed 6 bases, and the junction held 7 bases outside the gene matches. Germline CDR1 SGHTA, CDR2 FQGNSA. This CDR3 spans 13 amino acids. The chain's CDR3 is CASRRQGWDGYTF. CDR3 nucleotides: TGTGCCAGCAGGCGACAGGGTTGGGATGGCTACACCTTC.

This clonotype was detected only a few times. This chain joins TRBV2 and TRBJ1-1; 9 bases agree with TRBD1. There are 15 residues in the CDR3. CDR1 is SNHLY and CDR2 is FYNNEI in the germline V gene. J was trimmed by 8 bases and V by 5 bases; bases with no gene match: 12. The CDR3 DNA sequence: TGTGCCAGCAGTTCGGACAGGGGAGGCCTTAAAGAAGCTTTCTTT. Its protein product is CASSSDRGGLKEAFF.

The V gene is TRBV7-9, the J gene TRBJ2-7; no clear D. The V gene's germline CDR1 is SEHNR and CDR2 FQNEAQ (reference sequence). The CDR3 is made up of 14 amino acids. V lost 4 bases and J lost 2, with 12 bases in between. DNA of the CDR3: TGTGCCAGCAGCTACTCATTGGGCGCCTACGAGCAGTACTTC. Translation: CASSYSLGAYEQYF.

This clonotype was counted many times. DNA for the CDR3: TGTGCCAGCAGGGACAGCGGGCGGGAAAAACTGTTTTTT. Translating gives CASRDSGREKLFF. The V and J genes are TRBV7-2 and TRBJ1-4, with a weak D call TRBD1 (6 bases). There are 13 residues in the CDR3. V lost 6 bases, J lost 8 bases, and 13 bases lay in between. Germline CDR1 SGHTA, CDR2 FQGNSA.

The chain employs TRBV6-5 and TRBJ2-7; TRBD1 or TRBD2 may be the D gene (5 bases each). This CDR3 comprises 12 residues. Trimming stripped 2 bases from V and 4 bases from J, with 6 bases between. The V gene's germline CDR1 is MNHEY and CDR2 SVGAGI. The CDR3 reads CASSYEGYEQYF. As DNA, the CDR3 is TGTGCCAGCAGTTACGAGGGGTACGAGCAGTACTTC.